This T cell receptor beta chain was sequenced in a study of molecular identifiers for immune sequencing clone quantification. This clonotype was seen a few times. The CDR3 spans 13 residues. CDR1 is SEHNR, CDR2 FQNEAQ, per germline (reference sequence). V lost 5 bases to trimming and J lost 4 bases, with 9 bases between them. TCRdb re-analysed the PCR reads in MiXCR, keeping a single row per CDR3 protein. The sample shows 490,000 or so distinct CDR3 sequences, 20% to 25% of them seen only once. The chain employs TRBV7-9 and TRBJ1-3; D remains unclear. This sequence was found in a human donor in good health. Some libraries in this study had Jurkat cell RNA spiked in. Sequencing input: naive CD8+ T cells from blood, with Jurkat cell RNA spiked in. Subset denoted: FACS-sorted CD8+CD4-CCR7+CD45RA+ naive T cells. The CDR3 sequence is CASSSLRGNTIYF. As DNA, the CDR3 is TGTGCCAGCAGCAGTCTTCGCGGAAACACCATATATTTT.